The 3 T cell receptor beta chains in this list originate from one sample, sequenced in a study of identical twins. TCRdb analysed the 5' RACE reads with MiXCR anew, one entry per CDR3 protein. The sample carries hundreds of thousands of distinct CDR3 sequences, less than 7% recorded once. Source material: naive T cells sorted from blood. These receptors originate from a man aged 18-30 years in good health.

This clonotype was counted many times. The chain couples TRBV24-1 to TRBJ2-1; 11 nucleotides line up with TRBD2. This CDR3 has 16 amino acids. V shed 0 bases and J 5 bases; nucleotides not matched to a gene: 2. Germline V lookup: CDR1 KGHDR, CDR2 SFDVKD. Written as DNA, the CDR3 is TGTGCCACCAGTGATTTGACTAGCGGGAGCCACAATGAGCAGTTCTTC. Protein sequence: CATSDLTSGSHNEQFF.

This clonotype came up many times. The V gene is TRBV2, the J gene TRBJ1-1, with D maybe TRBD1 (5 bases). CDR1 is SNHLY, CDR2 FYNNEI, per germline. The CDR3 consists of 15 residues. V shed 6 bases and J shed 7 bases, with 21 bases lying between them. The DNA of the CDR3 is TGTGCCAGCAGGCCCCGGGCCAGCTTAAGGGGTGAAGCTTTCTTT. Protein sequence: CASRPRASLRGEAFF. The full variable domain, with the rest looked up from reference TRBV2 and TRBJ1-1, is EPEVTQTPSHQVTQMGQEVILRCVPISNHLYFYWYRQILGQKVEFLVSFYNNEISEKSEIFDDQFSVERPDGSNFTLKIRSTKLEDSAMYFCASRPRASLRGEAFFGQGTRLTVV.

The V gene is TRBV12-3 or TRBV12-4, the J gene TRBJ2-1; 8 bases match TRBD2. The CDR3 totals 17 residues. J gave up 4 bases and V 4 bases, and 12 bases lay outside the gene matches. The CDR3 DNA is TGTGCCAGCAGTTCCCGCATAGCGGGACAACCGTACAATGAGCAGTTCTTC. This encodes CASSSRIAGQPYNEQFF.